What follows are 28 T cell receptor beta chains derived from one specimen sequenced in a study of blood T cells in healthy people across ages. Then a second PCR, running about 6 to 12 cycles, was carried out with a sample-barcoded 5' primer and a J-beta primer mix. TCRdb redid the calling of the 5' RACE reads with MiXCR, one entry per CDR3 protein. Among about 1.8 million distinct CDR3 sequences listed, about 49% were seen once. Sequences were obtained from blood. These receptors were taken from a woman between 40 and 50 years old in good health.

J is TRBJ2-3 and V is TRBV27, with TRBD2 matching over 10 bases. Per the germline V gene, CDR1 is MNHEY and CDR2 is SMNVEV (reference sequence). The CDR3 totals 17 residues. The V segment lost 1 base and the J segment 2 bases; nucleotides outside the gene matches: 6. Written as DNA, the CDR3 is TGTGCCAGCAGTTTATTTAGGCTAGCGGGGGCCACAGATACGCAGTATTTT. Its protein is CASSLFRLAGATDTQYF.

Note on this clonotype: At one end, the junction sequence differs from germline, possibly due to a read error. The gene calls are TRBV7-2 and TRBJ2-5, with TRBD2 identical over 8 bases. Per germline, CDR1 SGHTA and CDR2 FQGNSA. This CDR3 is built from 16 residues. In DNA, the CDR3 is TGTGCCAGCAGCTTAGTTGCTAGCGGGTTCCAAGAGGCCCAGTACTTC. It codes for CASSLVASGFQEAQYF.

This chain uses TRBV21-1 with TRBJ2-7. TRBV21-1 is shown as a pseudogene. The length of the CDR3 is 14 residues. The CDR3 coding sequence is TGTGCCAGCAGCAATGGTGCTAGCTCGTACGAGCAGTACTTC. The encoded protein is CASSNGASSYEQYF.

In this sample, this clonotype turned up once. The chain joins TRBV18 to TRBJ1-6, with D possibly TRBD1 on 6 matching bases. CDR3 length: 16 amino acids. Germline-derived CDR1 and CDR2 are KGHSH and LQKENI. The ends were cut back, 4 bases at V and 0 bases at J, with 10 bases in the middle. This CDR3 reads CASSHTGSSYNSPLHF. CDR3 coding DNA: TGTGCCAGCTCACATACAGGGAGCTCCTATAATTCACCCCTCCACTTT.

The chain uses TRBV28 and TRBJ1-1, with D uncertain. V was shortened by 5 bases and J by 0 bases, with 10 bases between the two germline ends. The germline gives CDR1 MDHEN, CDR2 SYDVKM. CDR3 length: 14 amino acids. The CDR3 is CASSPPTMNTEAFF. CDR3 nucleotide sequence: TGTGCCAGCAGTCCCCCCACAATGAACACTGAAGCTTTCTTT.

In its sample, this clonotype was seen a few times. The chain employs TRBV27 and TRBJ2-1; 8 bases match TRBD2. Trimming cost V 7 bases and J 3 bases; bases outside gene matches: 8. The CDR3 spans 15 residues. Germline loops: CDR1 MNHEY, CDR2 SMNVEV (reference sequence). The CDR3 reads CASTQRGTIYNEQFF. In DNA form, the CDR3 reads TGTGCCAGCACCCAGCGGGGGACAATCTACAATGAGCAGTTCTTC.

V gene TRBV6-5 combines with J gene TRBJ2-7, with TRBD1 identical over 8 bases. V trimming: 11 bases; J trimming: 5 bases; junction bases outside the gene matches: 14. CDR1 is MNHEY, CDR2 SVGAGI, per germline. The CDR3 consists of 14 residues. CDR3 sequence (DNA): TGTGCCTCCAAAAAGGGACAGGTGACCCACGAGCAGTACTTC. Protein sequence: CASKKGQVTHEQYF.

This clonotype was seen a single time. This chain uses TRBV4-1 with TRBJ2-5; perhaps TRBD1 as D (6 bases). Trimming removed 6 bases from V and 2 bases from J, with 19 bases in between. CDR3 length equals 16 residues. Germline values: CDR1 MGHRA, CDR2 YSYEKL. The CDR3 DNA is TGCGCCAGCAGGCACGCGGGCAGAGGGGGTCAAGAGACCCAGTACTTC. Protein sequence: CASRHAGRGGQETQYF.

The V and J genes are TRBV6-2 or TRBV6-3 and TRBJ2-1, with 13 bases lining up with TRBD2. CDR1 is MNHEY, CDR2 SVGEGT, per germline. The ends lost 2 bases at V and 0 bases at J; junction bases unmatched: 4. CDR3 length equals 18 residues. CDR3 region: CASSYGLAGVDSYNEQFF. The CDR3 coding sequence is TGTGCCAGCAGTTACGGACTAGCGGGGGTCGACTCCTACAATGAGCAGTTCTTC.

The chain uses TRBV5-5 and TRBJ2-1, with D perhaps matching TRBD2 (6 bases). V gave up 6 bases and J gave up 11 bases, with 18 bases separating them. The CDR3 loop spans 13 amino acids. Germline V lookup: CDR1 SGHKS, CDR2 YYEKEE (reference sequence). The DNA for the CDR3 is TGTGCCAGCATCCCGGGAGCGGAAATGAAGCAGTTCTTC. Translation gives CASIPGAEMKQFF.

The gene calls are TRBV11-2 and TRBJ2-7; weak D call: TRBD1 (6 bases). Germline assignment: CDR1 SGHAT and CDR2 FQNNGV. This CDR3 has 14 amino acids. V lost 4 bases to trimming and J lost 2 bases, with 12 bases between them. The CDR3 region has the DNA TGTGCCAGCAGCTCACCGGGACACCCCTACGAGCAGTACTTC. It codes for CASSSPGHPYEQYF.

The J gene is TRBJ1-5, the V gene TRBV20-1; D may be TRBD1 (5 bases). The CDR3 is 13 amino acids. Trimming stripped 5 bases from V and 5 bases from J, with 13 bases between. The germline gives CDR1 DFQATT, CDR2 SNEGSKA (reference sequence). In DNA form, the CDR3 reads TGCAGTGCTCCAGGGACGGGGGATCAGCCCCAGCATTTT. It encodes CSAPGTGDQPQHF.

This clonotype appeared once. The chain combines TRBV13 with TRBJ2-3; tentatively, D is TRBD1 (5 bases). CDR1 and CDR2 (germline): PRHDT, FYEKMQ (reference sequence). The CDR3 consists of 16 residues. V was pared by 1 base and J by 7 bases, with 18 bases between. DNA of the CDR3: TGTGCCAGCAGCTTAGTATCGACAGTCCAATCCTATACGCAGTATTTT. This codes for CASSLVSTVQSYTQYF.

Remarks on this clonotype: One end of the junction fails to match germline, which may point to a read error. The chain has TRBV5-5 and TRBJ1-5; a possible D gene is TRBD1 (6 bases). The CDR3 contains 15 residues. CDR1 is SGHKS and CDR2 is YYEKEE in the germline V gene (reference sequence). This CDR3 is CASSLSDGDKWPQHF. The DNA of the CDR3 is TGTGCCAGTAGCTTGTCGGACGGGGACAAGTGGCCCCAGCATTTT.

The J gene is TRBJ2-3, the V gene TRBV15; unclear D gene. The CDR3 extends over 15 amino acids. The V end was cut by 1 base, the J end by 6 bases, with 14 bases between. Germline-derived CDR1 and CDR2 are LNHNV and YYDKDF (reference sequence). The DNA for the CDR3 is TGTGCCACCAGCAGAGTTGGCCTGCCCGGGGATACGCAGTATTTT. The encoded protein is CATSRVGLPGDTQYF.

Here the CDR3 reads CAISESSRGQYF. In DNA, the CDR3 is TGTGCCATCAGTGAGTCGTCTCGGGGGCAGTATTTT. The genes are TRBV10-3 and TRBJ2-3, with D perhaps matching TRBD2 (5 bases). CDR1 and CDR2 from the germline V gene are ENHRY and SYGVKD. Trimming removed 0 bases from V and 11 bases from J, with 9 bases in between. The CDR3 is 12 amino acids.

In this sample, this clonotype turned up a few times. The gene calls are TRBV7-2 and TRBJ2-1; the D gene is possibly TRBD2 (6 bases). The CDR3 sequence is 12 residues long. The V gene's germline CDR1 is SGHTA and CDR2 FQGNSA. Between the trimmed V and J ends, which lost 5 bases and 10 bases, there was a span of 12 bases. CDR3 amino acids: CASSPGTYEQFF. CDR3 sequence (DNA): TGTGCCAGCAGCCCCGGGACTTACGAGCAGTTCTTC.

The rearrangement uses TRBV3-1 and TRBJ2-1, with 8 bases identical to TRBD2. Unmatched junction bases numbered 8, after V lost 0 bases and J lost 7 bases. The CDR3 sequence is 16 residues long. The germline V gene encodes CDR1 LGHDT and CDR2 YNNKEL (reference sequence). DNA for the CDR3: TGTGCCAGCAGCCAAGAACTCGGGGGGGCAAGAAATGAGCAGTTCTTC. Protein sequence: CASSQELGGARNEQFF.

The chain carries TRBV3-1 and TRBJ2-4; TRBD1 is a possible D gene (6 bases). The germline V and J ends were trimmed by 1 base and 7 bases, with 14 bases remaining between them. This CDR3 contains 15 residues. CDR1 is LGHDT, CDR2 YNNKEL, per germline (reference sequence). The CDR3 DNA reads TGTGCCAGCAGCCAAGGGCTAGTAACAGGGAACATTCAGTACTTC. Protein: CASSQGLVTGNIQYF.

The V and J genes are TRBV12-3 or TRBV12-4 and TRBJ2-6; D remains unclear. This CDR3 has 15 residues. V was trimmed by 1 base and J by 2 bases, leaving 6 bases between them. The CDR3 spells CASSLGLAGANVLTF. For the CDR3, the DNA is TGTGCCAGCAGTTTAGGACTGGCTGGGGCCAACGTCCTGACTTTC.

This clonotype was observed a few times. The CDR3: CASSECELGENEQFF. The CDR3, as DNA: TGTGCCAGCAGTGAATGTGAACTGGGTGAGAATGAGCAGTTCTTC. The chain joins TRBV25-1 to TRBJ2-1, with D uncertain. V lost 1 base, J lost 7 bases, and 14 bases lay in between. The CDR3 is made up of 15 amino acids. From germline, CDR1 is MGHDK and CDR2 SYGVNS.

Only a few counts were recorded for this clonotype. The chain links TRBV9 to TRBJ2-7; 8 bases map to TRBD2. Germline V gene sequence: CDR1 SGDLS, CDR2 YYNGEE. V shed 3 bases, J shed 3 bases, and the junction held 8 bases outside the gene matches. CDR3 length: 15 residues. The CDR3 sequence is CASSGSAGAHYEQYF. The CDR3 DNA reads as TGTGCCAGCAGCGGGTCAGCGGGGGCCCACTACGAGCAGTACTTC.

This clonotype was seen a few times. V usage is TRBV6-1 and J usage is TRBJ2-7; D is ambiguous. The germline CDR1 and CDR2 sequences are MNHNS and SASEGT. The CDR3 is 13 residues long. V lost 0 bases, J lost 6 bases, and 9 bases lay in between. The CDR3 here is CASSEAEATEQYF. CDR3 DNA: TGTGCCAGCAGTGAAGCTGAAGCTACCGAGCAGTACTTC.

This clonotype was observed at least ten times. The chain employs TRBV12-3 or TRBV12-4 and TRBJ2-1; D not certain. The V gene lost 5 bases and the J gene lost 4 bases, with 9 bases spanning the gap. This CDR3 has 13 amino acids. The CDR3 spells CASSPISYNEQFF. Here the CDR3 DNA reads TGTGCCAGCAGTCCCATCTCGTACAATGAGCAGTTCTTC.

The CDR3 sequence: CSALKTSGLTDTQYF. The CDR3 nucleotides are TGCAGTGCTCTGAAGACTAGCGGGCTCACAGATACGCAGTATTTT. The chain carries TRBV20-1 and TRBJ2-3; 10 positions match TRBD2. Germline assignment: CDR1 DFQATT and CDR2 SNEGSKA (reference sequence). Losses at the gene ends were 5 bases for V and 2 bases for J; bases not matched to a gene: 7. The CDR3 sequence is 15 residues long.

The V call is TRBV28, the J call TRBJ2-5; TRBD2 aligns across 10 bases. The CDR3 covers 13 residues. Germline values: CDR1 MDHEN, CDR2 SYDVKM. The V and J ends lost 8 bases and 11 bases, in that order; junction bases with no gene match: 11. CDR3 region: CASRTSGLNEQYF. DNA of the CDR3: TGTGCCAGCCGGACTAGCGGATTGAATGAGCAGTACTTC. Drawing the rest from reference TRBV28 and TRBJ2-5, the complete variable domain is DVKVTQSSRYLVKRTGEKVFLECVQDMDHENMFWYRQDPGLGLRLIYFSYDVKMKEKGDIPEGYSVSREKKERFSLILESASTNQTSMYLCASRTSGLNEQYFGPGTRLLVL.

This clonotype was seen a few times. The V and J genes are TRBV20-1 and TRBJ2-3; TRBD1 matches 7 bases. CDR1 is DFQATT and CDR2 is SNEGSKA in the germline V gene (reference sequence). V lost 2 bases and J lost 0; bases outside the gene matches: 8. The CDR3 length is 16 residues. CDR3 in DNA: TGCAGTGCTAGACACTCTGGGACAGCTAGCACAGATACGCAGTATTTT. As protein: CSARHSGTASTDTQYF.

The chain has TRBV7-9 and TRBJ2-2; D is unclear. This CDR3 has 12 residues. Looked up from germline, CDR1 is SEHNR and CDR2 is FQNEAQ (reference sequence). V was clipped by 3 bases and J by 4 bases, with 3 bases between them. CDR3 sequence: CASSLPTGELFF. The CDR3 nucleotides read TGTGCCAGCAGCTTGCCCACCGGGGAGCTGTTTTTT.